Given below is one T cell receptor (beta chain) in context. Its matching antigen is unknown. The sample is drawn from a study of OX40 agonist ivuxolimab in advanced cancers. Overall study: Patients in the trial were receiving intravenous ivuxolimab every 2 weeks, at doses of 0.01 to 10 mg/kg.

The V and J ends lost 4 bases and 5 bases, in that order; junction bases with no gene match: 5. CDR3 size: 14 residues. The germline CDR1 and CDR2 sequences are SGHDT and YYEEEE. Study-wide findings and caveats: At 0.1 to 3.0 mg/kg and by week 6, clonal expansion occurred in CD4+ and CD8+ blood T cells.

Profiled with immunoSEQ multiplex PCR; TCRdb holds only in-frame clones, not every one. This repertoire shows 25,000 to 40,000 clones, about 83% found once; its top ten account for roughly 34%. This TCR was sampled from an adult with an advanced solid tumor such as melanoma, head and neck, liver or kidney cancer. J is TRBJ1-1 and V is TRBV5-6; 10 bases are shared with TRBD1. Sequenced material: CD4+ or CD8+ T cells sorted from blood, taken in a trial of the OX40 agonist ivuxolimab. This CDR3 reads CASSHGTGETEAFF. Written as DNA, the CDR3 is TGTGCCAGCAGCCATGGGACAGGGGAAACTGAAGCTTTCTTT.